The next 7 T cell receptor beta chains were all read from a single sample in a study of cytomegalovirus exposure and HLA in healthy donors. Vbeta (60) and Jbeta (13) primers were used in the PCR. Clones were sequenced by immunoSEQ multiplex PCR, and TCRdb holds only the in-frame ones, with some missing. The sample contains 99,000 or so clones, roughly an eighth of which appear only once. The sequenced material came from PBMCs. These receptors were obtained from a man aged 35-49 years in good health and CMV-seropositive.

This chain connects TRBV19 to TRBJ2-2, with TRBD2 matching 10 bases. This CDR3 is built from 18 residues. V was clipped by 3 bases and J by 8 bases; unmatched bases: 15. Germline V gene sequence: CDR1 LNHDA, CDR2 SQIVND (reference sequence). The CDR3 nucleotides read TGTGCCAGTAGTATTCCCTGGACTAGCGGACACCTAAGAGGGGAGCTGTTTTTT. Translated: CASSIPWTSGHLRGELFF.

The V gene is TRBV28, the J gene TRBJ1-5; 8 bases match TRBD1. The V segment lost 6 bases and the J segment 6 bases; nucleotides outside the gene matches: 7. The CDR3 sequence is 14 residues long. The germline V gene has CDR1 MDHEN and CDR2 SYDVKM. For the CDR3, the DNA is TGTGCCAGCAGCGAGGACAGGGCCAGTCAGCCCCAGCATTTT. It translates to CASSEDRASQPQHF.

This clone has a handful of counts. This chain links TRBV19 with TRBJ2-7, with D tentatively TRBD2 (6 bases). The CDR3 is made up of 14 amino acids. CDR1 and CDR2 (germline): LNHDA, SQIVND (reference sequence). Trimming removed 5 bases from V and 3 bases from J, with 14 bases in between. CDR3 amino acids: CASSPASGVYEQYF. The CDR3 bases are TGTGCCAGTAGTCCCGCGTCGGGGGTCTACGAGCAGTACTTC.

This chain uses TRBV11-3 with TRBJ2-3, with 9 bases lining up with TRBD2. The CDR3 contains 17 residues. Germline V gene data show CDR1 as SGHNT and CDR2 as YENEEA. With V trimmed by 5 bases and J by 1 base, 10 bases remained unmatched. CDR3 bases: TGTGCCAGCAGCCGTGGGGGGCGGACTAGCGGCACAGATACGCAGTATTTT. This sequence encodes CASSRGGRTSGTDTQYF.

The V and J genes are TRBV6-6 and TRBJ1-2, with D possibly TRBD1 on 5 matching bases. Trimming pared 5 bases from V and 4 bases from J, leaving 11 bases between. This CDR3 is built from 13 residues. Germline CDR1 and CDR2: MNHNY and SVGAGI (reference sequence). CDR3 coding DNA: TGTGCCAGCAGTCAAGACAGCCGCTATGGCTACACCTTC. This codes for CASSQDSRYGYTF.

This clone was picked up a small number of times. This chain connects TRBV27 to TRBJ2-1; TRBD2 matches at 9 bases. The CDR3 has 20 residues. CDR1 is MNHEY, CDR2 SMNVEV, per germline (reference sequence). J gave up 5 bases and V 5 bases, and 22 bases lay outside the gene matches. The DNA for the CDR3 is TGTGCCAGCAGTCAACGACCTCTAGCGGGAAGTATCCTTAGTCACAATGAGCAGTTCTTC. Translating gives CASSQRPLAGSILSHNEQFF.

This clone turned up a few times. A read error may account for a junction end that differs from germline. The rearrangement joins TRBV5-6 to TRBJ1-5, with a weak D call TRBD1 (5 bases). This CDR3 has 14 amino acids. The germline CDR1 and CDR2 sequences are SGHDT and YYEEEE. DNA of the CDR3: TGTGCCAGCAGAGTAGGACATAGCAATCAGCACCAGCATTTT. The encoded protein is CASRVGHSNQHQHF.